Below, one T cell receptor beta chain is given with its context. The data originate from a study of blood T cell repertoires in COVID-19. Germline CDR1 is MRHNA and CDR2 is SNTAGT. There are 13 residues in the CDR3. V was shortened by 2 bases and J by 8 bases, with 12 bases between the two germline ends. Sequencing was performed with immunoSEQ multiplex PCR; in TCRdb, only in-frame clones are kept and a portion is missing. The sample carries about 290,000 clones, just under 85% recorded once. This TCR was sampled from a woman aged 45-59 years with active or convalescent COVID-19. This chain joins TRBV6-4 and TRBJ1-2, with D possibly matching TRBD1 (6 bases). The specimen was peripheral blood. CDR3 in amino acids: CASSDQGMGGYTF. In nucleotides, the CDR3 is TGTGCCAGCAGTGACCAGGGGATGGGCGGCTACACCTTC.